The 11 T cell receptor beta chains presented below share a single source sample, sequenced in a study of shared clonotypes between healthy human individuals. This table comes from immunoSEQ multiplex PCR, and its TCRdb copy is limited to in-frame clones, with some not included. Among approximately 1.1 million clones, around 78% were seen once, and the ten largest hold 0.52%. Material for sequencing was memory CD4+ T cells from PBMCs. Sample subset: CD45RA-negative fraction. These receptor sequences come from a man between 18 and 29 years old in good health. Some clones in this sample may be carry-over from other donors' samples.

The gene calls are TRBV6-1 and TRBJ2-6, with D tentatively TRBD1 (6 bases). V was clipped by 4 bases and J by 3 bases, with 19 bases between them. Germline V gives CDR1 MNHNS, CDR2 SASEGT. The CDR3 spans 18 residues. The CDR3 nucleotides read TGTGCCAGCAGTGCTCCCCTGAACAGGGTTGGTGGGGCCAACGTCCTGACTTTC. It yields the protein CASSAPLNRVGGANVLTF.

This clone appeared a single time. This chain uses TRBV28 with TRBJ2-5, with D maybe TRBD2 (6 bases). V lost 6 bases to trimming and J lost 5 bases, with 13 bases between them. Germline values: CDR1 MDHEN, CDR2 SYDVKM. This CDR3 spans 13 amino acids. CDR3 nucleotide sequence: TGTGCCAGCAGGTGGAGGGCCATGGAGACCCAGTACTTC. Amino acids: CASRWRAMETQYF.

The gene calls are TRBV5-6 and TRBJ2-7; 8 bases fit TRBD1. V lost 1 base, J lost 6 bases, and 9 bases stayed unmatched. The CDR3 sequence is 15 residues long. Germline V CDR1 and CDR2: SGHDT, YYEEEE. The CDR3 nucleotides are TGTGCCAGCAGCTTGCCAGGGGGCTCTCTGGGCGAGCAGTACTTC. Translation gives CASSLPGGSLGEQYF.

This clone was recorded a few times. This sequence joins TRBV7-3 and TRBJ2-7; tentative D call: TRBD2 (5 bases). The CDR3 contains 13 residues. The V and J ends lost 5 bases and 7 bases respectively, with 15 bases between them. Germline V CDR1 and CDR2: SGHTA, FQGTGA. The CDR3 reads CASSPTGPGEQYF. The CDR3 DNA sequence: TGTGCCAGCAGCCCTACCGGACCGGGGGAGCAGTACTTC.

The chain links TRBV5-1 to TRBJ1-1, with D perhaps matching TRBD1 (6 bases). Trimming stripped 4 bases from V and 7 bases from J, with 17 bases between. Germline assignment: CDR1 SGHRS and CDR2 YFSETQ. There are 14 residues in the CDR3. In nucleotides, the CDR3 is TGCGCCAGCAGCATACAGGCAGGGGTTGGTGAAGCTTTCTTT. Amino acid sequence: CASSIQAGVGEAFF.

The chain recombines TRBV28 with TRBJ2-7, with 8 bases aligning to TRBD2. V lost 9 bases and J lost 5; bases outside the gene matches: 21. Looked up from germline, CDR1 is MDHEN and CDR2 is SYDVKM. The CDR3 covers 17 residues. CDR3: CASWGSWGKREPNEQYF. CDR3 nucleotide sequence: TGTGCCAGTTGGGGATCGTGGGGGAAGCGGGAGCCCAACGAGCAGTACTTC.

This clone was counted between two and nine times. The chain combines TRBV7-2 with TRBJ2-4; 7 nucleotides line up with TRBD2. V dropped 3 bases and J dropped 7; count of bases not matched to a gene: 6. Looked up from germline, CDR1 is SGHTA and CDR2 is FQGNSA. The CDR3 runs to 14 residues. The CDR3 loop is CASSLGRGFNIQYF. CDR3 bases: TGTGCCAGCAGCTTGGGGAGGGGATTCAACATTCAGTACTTC.

The chain is built from TRBV5-4 and TRBJ2-6; D is possibly TRBD1 (6 bases). CDR1 is SGHNT and CDR2 is YYREEE in the germline V gene (reference sequence). The CDR3 is 15 amino acids. V lost 0 bases to trimming and J lost 4 bases, with 8 bases between them. The CDR3 region is CASSLGGRGANVLTF. Here the CDR3 DNA reads TGTGCCAGCAGCTTGGGGGGGCGAGGGGCCAACGTCCTGACTTTC. Full variable domain (missing parts from reference TRBV5-4 and TRBJ2-6): ETGVTQSPTHLIKTRGQQVTLRCSSQSGHNTVSWYQQALGQGPQFIFQYYREEENGRGNFPPRFSGLQFPNYSSELNVNALELDDSALYLCASSLGGRGANVLTFGAGSRLTVL.

This chain uses TRBV28 with TRBJ2-1; perhaps TRBD1 as D (5 bases). The CDR3 runs to 14 residues. V was pared by 6 bases and J by 1 base, with 10 bases between. Germline values: CDR1 MDHEN, CDR2 SYDVKM. CDR3: CASSGQGSYNEQFF. CDR3 nucleotides: TGTGCCAGCAGCGGGCAGGGTTCCTACAATGAGCAGTTCTTC. The whole variable domain, remainder taken from reference TRBV28 and TRBJ2-1, is DVKVTQSSRYLVKRTGEKVFLECVQDMDHENMFWYRQDPGLGLRLIYFSYDVKMKEKGDIPEGYSVSREKKERFSLILESASTNQTSMYLCASSGQGSYNEQFFGPGTRLTVL.

As for this clone: Other DNA sequences in the sample encode the same CDR3. V is TRBV5-4 and J is TRBJ2-5; the D is unclear. The V end lost 0 bases, the J end lost 2 bases, and 5 bases lay between the germline ends. The CDR3 sequence is 13 residues long. CDR1 and CDR2 from the germline V gene are SGHNT and YYREEE (reference sequence). As DNA, the CDR3 is TGTGCCAGCAGCTTGGCCCTACAAGAGACCCAGTACTTC. Protein product: CASSLALQETQYF. Full variable domain (missing parts from reference TRBV5-4 and TRBJ2-5): ETGVTQSPTHLIKTRGQQVTLRCSSQSGHNTVSWYQQALGQGPQFIFQYYREEENGRGNFPPRFSGLQFPNYSSELNVNALELDDSALYLCASSLALQETQYFGPGTRLLVL.

This clone appeared a few times. The rearrangement joins TRBV5-1 to TRBJ2-7, with a weak D call TRBD1 (5 bases). The ends were cut back, 4 bases at V and 6 bases at J, with 11 bases in the middle. The CDR3 length is 12 residues. Per the germline V gene, CDR1 is SGHRS and CDR2 is YFSETQ. The CDR3, as DNA: TGCGCCAGCAGCCTGGCGCAGGGCGAGCAGTACTTC. Its translation: CASSLAQGEQYF.